What follows are 20 T cell receptor beta chains derived from one specimen sequenced in a study of T cell responses to AZD1222 COVID-19 vaccine. Here immunoSEQ multiplex PCR was the method, and the copy in TCRdb shows in-frame clones only, minus some. The sample lists about 150,000 clones; about 92% were seen once. The sequenced sample was peripheral blood, obtained 28 days after the second AZD1222 dose. The receptor source for this set is an adult who received the AZD1222 COVID-19 vaccine.

This rearrangement joins TRBV6-5 to TRBJ1-1, with a tentative D call TRBD1 (5 bases). CDR3 size: 13 residues. CDR1 and CDR2 (germline): MNHEY, SVGAGI. The V end was cut by 5 bases, the J end by 1 base, with 8 bases between. The CDR3 DNA reads TGTGCCAGCAGTACCGACAGGAACACTGAAGCTTTCTTT. This codes for CASSTDRNTEAFF.

V usage is TRBV27 and J usage is TRBJ1-1; a possible D gene is TRBD1 (6 bases). CDR3 length: 16 residues. V dropped 4 bases and J dropped 1 base, with 16 bases sitting between them. CDR1 and CDR2 (germline): MNHEY, SMNVEV (reference sequence). CDR3 sequence reads: CASSSLRTAKNTEAFF. CDR3 DNA: TGTGCCAGCAGTTCATTACGGACAGCCAAGAACACTGAAGCTTTCTTT.

The chain couples TRBV7-9 to TRBJ2-7, with TRBD1 identical over 7 bases. The germline gives CDR1 SEHNR, CDR2 FQNEAQ (reference sequence). V dropped 5 bases and J dropped 9; count of bases not matched to a gene: 19. The CDR3 runs 16 residues. CDR3 DNA: TGTGCCAGCAGCCCGCAAGGGGGCGCGGGCAATTCGGGGCAGTACTTC. Its protein product is CASSPQGGAGNSGQYF.

Concerning this clone: One end of the junction varies from germline; a read error may be responsible. CDR3 sequence: CASSPQPGITVF. In nucleotides, the CDR3 is TGTGCCAGCTCACCACAACCGGGAATAACGGTCTTC. The chain carries TRBV18 and TRBJ2-7, with D perhaps matching TRBD2 (5 bases). Looked up from germline, CDR1 is KGHSH and CDR2 is LQKENI. The CDR3 totals 12 residues.

The rearrangement links TRBV6-5 to TRBJ1-2; D ambiguous. In germline, CDR1 is MNHEY, CDR2 SVGAGI. The V end lost 2 bases, the J end lost 5 bases, and 9 bases lay between the germline ends. This CDR3 has 13 residues. CDR3 in DNA: TGTGCCAGCAGTTACGTAGTGCTATATGGCTACACCTTC. Protein sequence: CASSYVVLYGYTF.

This chain links TRBV30 with TRBJ1-2; D is undetermined. V was shortened by 0 bases and J by 6 bases, with 11 bases between the two germline ends. Germline V gene data show CDR1 as GTSNPN and CDR2 as SVGIG (reference sequence). The length of the CDR3 is 13 residues. The CDR3 region is CAWSVSVVDGYTF. CDR3 bases: TGTGCCTGGAGTGTCTCCGTTGTCGATGGCTACACCTTC.

This clone was counted a few times. This chain joins TRBV4-3 and TRBJ2-1; 10 positions match TRBD2. The CDR3 consists of 16 residues. The V gene end was trimmed by 1 base and the J gene end by 9 bases; junction bases not matched to a gene: 9. CDR1 is LGHNA, CDR2 YSLEER, per germline. The CDR3 nucleotides are TGCGCCAGCAGCCAAGCCCTAGCGGGAGAGTTTGGTGAGCAGTTCTTC. Translated: CASSQALAGEFGEQFF.

This clone was picked up one time. The gene calls are TRBV12-3 or TRBV12-4 and TRBJ1-1; D is uncertain. This CDR3 has 13 amino acids. V gave up 5 bases and J gave up 1 base, with 8 bases separating them. The CDR3 protein is CASSARANTEAFF. CDR3 bases: TGTGCCAGCAGTGCCCGGGCGAACACTGAAGCTTTCTTT.

This rearrangement joins TRBV19 to TRBJ1-5; 8 bases align to TRBD1. This CDR3 has 14 residues. Germline CDR1 reads LNHDA; CDR2 reads SQIVND (reference sequence). With 7 bases clipped from V and 4 bases from J, the junction kept 6 bases outside the gene matches. CDR3 sequence (DNA): TGTGCCAGTACCGACAGGGGCGGAAATCAGCCCCAGCATTTT. It encodes CASTDRGGNQPQHF.

V gene TRBV10-2 combines with J gene TRBJ2-1; 7 bases match TRBD2. Per the germline V gene, CDR1 is WSHSY and CDR2 is SAAADI. V dropped 2 bases and J dropped 0; count of bases not matched to a gene: 4. This CDR3 region has 16 residues. CDR3 amino acids: CASSEPSSGSYNEQFF. DNA for the CDR3: TGCGCCAGCAGTGAGCCCTCTAGCGGCTCCTACAATGAGCAGTTCTTC.

CDR3 region: CASSYPSEEQFF. DNA of the CDR3: TGTGCCAGCAGTTACCCTTCAGAAGAGCAGTTCTTC. The rearrangement uses TRBV6-6 and TRBJ2-1; D ambiguous. CDR3 length: 12 residues. The germline V gene encodes CDR1 MNHNY and CDR2 SVGAGI (reference sequence). Trimming took off 2 bases at V and 10 bases at J, with 9 bases between the two ends.

The chain has TRBV30 and TRBJ2-1, with D unclear. Trimming pared 1 base from V and 2 bases from J, leaving 3 bases between. Per the germline V gene, CDR1 is GTSNPN and CDR2 is SVGIG (reference sequence). The CDR3 is 12 amino acids. The CDR3 loop reads CAWSGAYNEQFF. The CDR3 DNA reads as TGTGCCTGGAGTGGGGCCTACAATGAGCAGTTCTTC.

V gene TRBV19 combines with J gene TRBJ1-1; D uncertain. Germline V gene lookup returns CDR1 LNHDA and CDR2 SQIVND (reference sequence). The CDR3 has 13 residues. V was clipped by 7 bases and J by 1 base, with 10 bases between them. CDR3 region: CASMPPPNTEAFF. In nucleotides, the CDR3 is TGTGCCAGTATGCCCCCCCCGAACACTGAAGCTTTCTTT. Using reference TRBV19 and TRBJ1-1 for the parts outside the CDR3, the full variable domain is DGGITQSPKYLFRKEGQNVTLSCEQNLNHDAMYWYRQDPGQGLRLIYYSQIVNDFQKGDIAEGYSVSREKKESFPLTVTSAQKNPTAFYLCASMPPPNTEAFFGQGTRLTVV.

The V gene is TRBV7-2, the J gene TRBJ1-5; 7 nucleotides agree with TRBD1. V shed 5 bases, J shed 3 bases, and the junction held 7 bases outside the gene matches. CDR1 and CDR2 from the germline V gene are SGHTA and FQGNSA. CDR3 length equals 15 residues. In DNA, the CDR3 is TGTGCCAGCAGCCCAGGGGGGGCAGTCAATCAGCCCCAGCATTTT. It yields the protein CASSPGGAVNQPQHF.

This sequence joins TRBV5-1 and TRBJ2-7, with 14 bases identical to TRBD2. Germline CDR1 is SGHRS and CDR2 is YFSETQ. The CDR3 loop spans 17 amino acids. Trimming cost V 4 bases and J 7 bases; bases outside gene matches: 13. Written as DNA, the CDR3 is TGCGCCAGCAGCCCCGGGACTAGCGGGAGTTGGAGAGTTGAGCAGTACTTC. Translated: CASSPGTSGSWRVEQYF.

The CDR3 protein is CSGQGEDTEAFF. The DNA of the CDR3 is TGCAGCGGACAGGGTGAGGACACTGAAGCTTTCTTT. The V and J genes are TRBV29-1 and TRBJ1-1, with 7 bases identical to TRBD1. The CDR3 extends over 12 amino acids. Per germline, CDR1 SQVTM and CDR2 ANQGSEA. Trimming at V came to 7 bases and at J to 3 bases, leaving 5 bases not matched to a gene.

This chain connects TRBV25-1 to TRBJ1-4; unclear D gene. Germline assignment: CDR1 MGHDK and CDR2 SYGVNS. V was cut by 7 bases and J by 8 bases, with 14 bases left in between. CDR3 length: 13 amino acids. CDR3 amino acids: CASNLAGGEKLFF. DNA of the CDR3: TGTGCCAGCAACCTCGCGGGAGGCGAAAAACTGTTTTTT.

This chain uses TRBV4-3 with TRBJ1-4; D is perhaps TRBD1 (5 bases). V was pared by 0 bases and J by 7 bases, with 12 bases between. This CDR3 has 15 amino acids. Germline lookup yields CDR1 LGHNA and CDR2 YSLEER. CDR3 DNA: TGCGCCAGCAGCCAAGAAGGGACGGGGGGTGAAAAACTGTTTTTT. The encoded protein is CASSQEGTGGEKLFF.

The chain couples TRBV30 to TRBJ1-6; 9 bases match TRBD1. Per germline, CDR1 GTSNPN and CDR2 SVGIG (reference sequence). The CDR3 has 14 residues. V lost 5 bases to trimming and J lost 10 bases; unmatched junction nucleotides: 9. The CDR3 protein is CAWYTGGAWSPLHF. As DNA, the CDR3 is TGTGCCTGGTATACAGGGGGCGCCTGGTCACCCCTCCACTTT. Filled out from reference TRBV30 and TRBJ1-6, the complete variable domain reads SQTIHQWPATLVQPVGSPLSLECTVEGTSNPNLYWYRQAAGRGLQLLFYSVGIGQISSEVPQNLSASRPQDRQFILSSKKLLLSDSGFYLCAWYTGGAWSPLHFGNGTRLTVT.

The CDR3 loop is CASSKGGLYEQYF. For the CDR3, the DNA is TGTGCCAGCAGCAAAGGGGGTCTATACGAGCAGTACTTC. The chain has TRBV14 and TRBJ2-7, with a possible D match to TRBD1 (6 bases). CDR3 length: 13 residues. Germline CDR1 SGHDN, CDR2 FVKESK. Between the trimmed V and J ends, which lost 5 bases and 4 bases, there was a span of 12 bases.